The table lists the clone carrying this T cell receptor (beta chain) with a few counts. The antigen is undetermined. Reverse transcribing all isolated RNA meant expressed TCRB transcripts were sequenced. Assay: immunoSEQ multiplex PCR; the TCRdb copy retains only in-frame clones and omits some. The sample holds about 160,000 clones, about 8.1% seen once. The entry originates in a study of beta chain features in type 1 diabetes. Per germline, CDR1 ENHRY and CDR2 SYGVKD. The CDR3 is made up of 13 amino acids. Trimming took off 3 bases at V and 4 bases at J, with 6 bases between the two ends. Study-wide results and caveats: Type 1 diabetes patients had moderately but significantly shorter TCRB CDR3s in all four CD4+ subsets.

The sample was central memory CD4+ T cells from blood. This rearrangement joins TRBV10-3 to TRBJ2-2, with D unresolved. The clonotype was recovered from a woman under 30 with type 1 diabetes. CDR3 coding DNA: TGTGCCATCAGTGACAGAAGCACCGGGGAGCTGTTTTTT. Protein: CAISDRSTGELFF.